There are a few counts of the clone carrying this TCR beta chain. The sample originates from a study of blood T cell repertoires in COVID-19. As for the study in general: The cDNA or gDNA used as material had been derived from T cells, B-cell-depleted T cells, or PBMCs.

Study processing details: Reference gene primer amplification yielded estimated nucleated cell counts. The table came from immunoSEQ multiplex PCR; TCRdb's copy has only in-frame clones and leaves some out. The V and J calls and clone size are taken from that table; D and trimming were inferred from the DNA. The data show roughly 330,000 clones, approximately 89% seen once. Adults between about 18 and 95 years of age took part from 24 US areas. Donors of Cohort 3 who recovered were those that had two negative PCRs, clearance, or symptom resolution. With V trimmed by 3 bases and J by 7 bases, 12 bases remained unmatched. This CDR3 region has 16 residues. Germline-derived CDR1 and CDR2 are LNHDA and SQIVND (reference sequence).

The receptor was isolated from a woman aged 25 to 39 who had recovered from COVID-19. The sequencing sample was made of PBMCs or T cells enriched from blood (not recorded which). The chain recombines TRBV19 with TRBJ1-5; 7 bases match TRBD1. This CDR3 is CASSINRGRLDQPQHF. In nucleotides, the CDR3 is TGTGCCAGTAGTATTAATAGGGGGCGATTGGACCAGCCCCAGCATTTT.